What follows are 16 T cell receptor beta chains derived from one specimen sequenced in a study of Graves' ophthalmopathy and Graves' hyperthyroidism. RNA served as the template for amplifying TCR beta CDR3 regions. First-round RT-PCR with HTBI primers preceded a second-round multiplex PCR. MiXCR, applied by TCRdb to the multiplex PCR reads, yields one record per CDR3 protein. The sample includes around 1.1 million distinct CDR3 sequences, about 40% of them seen just once. The sequenced sample consisted of peripheral blood or thyroid tissue (not recorded which). Source of these receptors: an adult man with Graves' hyperthyroidism.

The genes are TRBV14 and TRBJ2-7, with 11 bases fitting TRBD2. The germline CDR1 and CDR2 sequences are SGHDN and FVKESK. The CDR3 spans 18 residues. V shed 1 base and J 3 bases; nucleotides not matched to a gene: 11. The chain's CDR3 is CASSQAVIAGGEGYEQYF. In nucleotides, the CDR3 is TGTGCCAGCAGCCAAGCGGTAATAGCGGGAGGGGAAGGCTACGAGCAGTACTTC.

This clonotype was counted many times. The chain uses TRBV7-9 and TRBJ1-3; D is ambiguous. V was shortened by 6 bases and J by 8 bases, with 14 bases between the two germline ends. Germline V gene data show CDR1 as SEHNR and CDR2 as FQNEAQ (reference sequence). CDR3 size: 13 residues. The CDR3 bases are TGTGCCAGCAGGGCTGCCGGGTGGGACACCATATATTTT. As protein: CASRAAGWDTIYF.

There are a few counts of this clonotype. The conserved closing phenylalanine or tryptophan is absent in this CDR3, likely reflecting a read error. The limits of the CDR3 on the DNA are not certain, so only TCRdb's listed CDR3 is given. J is TRBJ2-7 and V is TRBV7-2; TRBD1 is the table's D call, not checked against the DNA. Inclusive of both ends, the CDR3 amounts to 8 amino acids. Germline CDR1 is SGHTA and CDR2 is FQGNSA. Here the CDR3 reads CASSPHRE.

This clonotype was seen just once. One junction end disagrees with the germline gene, perhaps due to a read error. V and J are TRBV7-3 and TRBJ2-5; the D is unclear. Looked up from germline, CDR1 is SGHTA and CDR2 is FQGTGA. This CDR3 is 18 amino acids long. The DNA of the CDR3 is TGTGCCAGCAGCTTAATCGGCGCGAGGTGGGAAAACCAAGAGGCCCAGTACTTC. This gives the protein CASSLIGARWENQEAQYF.

This clonotype was seen repeatedly, ten times or more. The V gene is TRBV7-2, the J gene TRBJ1-5; 7 bases map to TRBD1. The CDR3 is made up of 14 amino acids. The germline V gene encodes CDR1 SGHTA and CDR2 FQGNSA. Losses at the gene ends were 5 bases for V and 6 bases for J; bases not matched to a gene: 7. The CDR3 loop reads CASSSRDRTQPQHF. The CDR3 bases are TGTGCCAGCAGCAGTAGGGACAGAACTCAGCCCCAGCATTTT.

J is TRBJ2-5 and V is TRBV10-3, with 11 bases matching TRBD2. This CDR3 is 16 amino acids long. Trimming cost V 3 bases and J 8 bases; bases outside gene matches: 11. Per the germline V gene, CDR1 is ENHRY and CDR2 is SYGVKD. The CDR3 sequence is CAISDRLAGQGITQYF. The CDR3 region has the DNA TGTGCCATCAGTGACCGACTAGCGGGACAGGGTATCACCCAGTACTTC.

This clonotype was detected many times. The CDR3 region is CSVNPEQGASETQYF. DNA of the CDR3: TGCAGCGTTAATCCTGAACAGGGGGCTTCGGAGACCCAGTACTTC. The J gene is TRBJ2-5, the V gene TRBV29-1; TRBD1 matches 9 bases. The length of the CDR3 is 15 residues. The trim removed 5 bases at V and 5 bases at J, leaving 12 bases unmatched. Germline V gene sequence: CDR1 SQVTM, CDR2 ANQGSEA.

This clonotype showed up many times. This chain connects TRBV29-1 to TRBJ1-4; a weak D match, TRBD1 (6 bases). Trimming cost V 5 bases and J 3 bases, with 16 bases left between them. The length of the CDR3 is 15 residues. Per germline, CDR1 SQVTM and CDR2 ANQGSEA. The CDR3, as DNA: TGCAGCGTTCCTACAGGGAGTGGGGCTAATGAAAAACTGTTTTTT. Translation gives CSVPTGSGANEKLFF.

The rearrangement links TRBV30 to TRBJ1-1; weak D call: TRBD1 (6 bases). This CDR3 contains 14 residues. Trimming stripped 3 bases from V and 0 bases from J, with 11 bases between. CDR1 is GTSNPN and CDR2 is SVGIG in the germline V gene (reference sequence). CDR3 sequence: CAWSRDTLNTEAFF. CDR3 nucleotides: TGTGCCTGGAGCCGGGACACCTTGAACACTGAAGCTTTCTTT.

This clonotype was seen only a few times. The genes are TRBV12-3 or TRBV12-4 and TRBJ2-5, with a possible D match to TRBD2 (5 bases). CDR3 length: 15 amino acids. V lost 4 bases and J 2 bases, leaving 14 bases between the germline ends. The CDR3 DNA is TGTGCCAGCAGTTACTGGCGAGGAGGACAAGAGACCCAGTACTTC. Protein sequence: CASSYWRGGQETQYF.

This chain links TRBV7-8 with TRBJ1-2; no clear D gene. The CDR3 length is 12 residues. V dropped 7 bases and J dropped 7 bases, with 13 bases sitting between them. In germline, CDR1 is SGHVS, CDR2 FQNEAQ. For the CDR3, the DNA is TGTGCCAGCATCGAGGGAAGCTCTGGCTACACCTTC. Translation: CASIEGSSGYTF.

The chain employs TRBV5-6 and TRBJ2-5; tentative D call: TRBD2 (6 bases). The CDR3 sequence is 13 residues long. Trimming took 6 bases from V and 7 from J, leaving 16 bases between them. Germline lookup yields CDR1 SGHDT and CDR2 YYEEEE. The CDR3 loop is CASTGEAQRTQYF. DNA of the CDR3: TGTGCCAGCACCGGGGAGGCACAACGGACCCAGTACTTC.

As regards this clonotype: A much larger clone differs from this one at a single base, so this may be a read error. V usage is TRBV20-1 and J usage is TRBJ2-7; D unresolved. The CDR3 runs 13 residues. Germline V gene lookup returns CDR1 DFQATT and CDR2 SNEGSKA (reference sequence). The V and J ends lost 0 bases and 3 bases respectively, with 9 bases between them. CDR3 sequence: CSARDTDFYEQYF. DNA for the CDR3: TGCAGTGCTAGAGACACCGACTTCTACGAGCAGTACTTC.

J is TRBJ1-1 and V is TRBV5-1, with 7 bases that match TRBD1. The CDR3 is 15 residues long. With 4 bases clipped from V and 1 base from J, the junction kept 7 bases outside the gene matches. From germline, CDR1 is SGHRS and CDR2 YFSETQ. Here the CDR3 reads CASSITGEANTEAFF. CDR3 DNA sequence: TGCGCCAGCAGCATAACAGGGGAGGCGAACACTGAAGCTTTCTTT.

At least ten counts were recorded for this clonotype. V is TRBV20-1 and J is TRBJ2-5; no firm D call. The CDR3 length is 9 residues. V lost 6 bases and J lost 10, with 9 bases in between. Germline V gives CDR1 DFQATT, CDR2 SNEGSKA (reference sequence). CDR3 DNA: TGCAGTGCCACGATGGTCCAGTACTTC. As protein: CSATMVQYF.

The chain uses TRBV9 and TRBJ2-7; a possible D gene is TRBD2 (6 bases). The V end was cut by 4 bases, the J end by 1 base, with 9 bases between. Looked up from germline, CDR1 is SGDLS and CDR2 is YYNGEE. The CDR3 has 13 residues. CDR3 region: CASSREKSYEQYF. DNA of the CDR3: TGTGCCAGCAGCCGGGAGAAGTCCTACGAGCAGTACTTC.